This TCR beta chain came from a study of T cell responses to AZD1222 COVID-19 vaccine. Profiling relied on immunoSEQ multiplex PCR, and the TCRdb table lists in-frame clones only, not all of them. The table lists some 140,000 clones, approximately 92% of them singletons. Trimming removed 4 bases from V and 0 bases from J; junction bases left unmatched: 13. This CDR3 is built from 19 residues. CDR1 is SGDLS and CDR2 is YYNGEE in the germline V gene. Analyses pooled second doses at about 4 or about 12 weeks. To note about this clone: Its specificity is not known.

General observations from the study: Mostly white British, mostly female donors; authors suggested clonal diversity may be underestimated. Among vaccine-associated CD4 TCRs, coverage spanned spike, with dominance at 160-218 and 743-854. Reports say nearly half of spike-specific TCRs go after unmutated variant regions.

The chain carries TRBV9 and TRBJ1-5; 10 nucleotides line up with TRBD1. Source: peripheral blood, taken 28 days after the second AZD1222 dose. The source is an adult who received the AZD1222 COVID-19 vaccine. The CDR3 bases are TGTGCCAGCAGCTTAATTGTAAGGACAGGGGGTTTTAGCAATCAGCCCCAGCATTTT. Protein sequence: CASSLIVRTGGFSNQPQHF.